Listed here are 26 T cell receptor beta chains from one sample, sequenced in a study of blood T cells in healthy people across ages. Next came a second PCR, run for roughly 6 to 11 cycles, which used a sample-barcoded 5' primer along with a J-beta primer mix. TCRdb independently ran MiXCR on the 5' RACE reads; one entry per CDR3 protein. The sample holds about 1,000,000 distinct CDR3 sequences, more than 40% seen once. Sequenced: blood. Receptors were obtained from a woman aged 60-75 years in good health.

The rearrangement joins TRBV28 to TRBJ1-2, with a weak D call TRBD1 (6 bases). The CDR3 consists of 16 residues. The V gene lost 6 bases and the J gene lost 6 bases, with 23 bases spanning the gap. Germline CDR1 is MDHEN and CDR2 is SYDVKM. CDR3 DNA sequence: TGTGCCAGCAGCCATCCAGAGGGGGGCATCTCGGATGGCTACACCTTC. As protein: CASSHPEGGISDGYTF.

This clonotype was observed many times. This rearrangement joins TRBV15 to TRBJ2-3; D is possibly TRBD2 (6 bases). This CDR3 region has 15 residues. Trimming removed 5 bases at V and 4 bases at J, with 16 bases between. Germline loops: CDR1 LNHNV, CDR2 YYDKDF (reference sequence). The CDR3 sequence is CATSLGGGKSDTQYF. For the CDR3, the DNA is TGTGCCACCAGCCTAGGTGGGGGGAAGTCAGATACGCAGTATTTT.

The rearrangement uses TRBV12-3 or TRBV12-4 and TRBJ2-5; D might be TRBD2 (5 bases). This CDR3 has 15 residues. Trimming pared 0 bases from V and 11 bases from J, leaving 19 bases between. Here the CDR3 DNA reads TGTGCCAGCAGTTTAGCTGGCGGGTATCGGGATGAGCAGTACTTC. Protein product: CASSLAGGYRDEQYF.

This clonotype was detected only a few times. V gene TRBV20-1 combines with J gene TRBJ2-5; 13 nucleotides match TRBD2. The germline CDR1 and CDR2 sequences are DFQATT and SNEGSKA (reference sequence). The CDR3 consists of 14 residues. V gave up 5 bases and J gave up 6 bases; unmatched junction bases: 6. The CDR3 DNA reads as TGCAGTGCTCGGACTAGCGGGAGACCGCAGACCCAGTACTTC. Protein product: CSARTSGRPQTQYF.

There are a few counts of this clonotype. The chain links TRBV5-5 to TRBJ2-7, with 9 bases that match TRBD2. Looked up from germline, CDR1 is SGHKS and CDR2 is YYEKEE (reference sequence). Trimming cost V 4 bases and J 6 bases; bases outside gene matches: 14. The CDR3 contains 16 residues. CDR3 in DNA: TGTGCCAGCAGCCCAGTTTTAGCGGGAGCGGTCGGCGAGCAGTACTTC. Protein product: CASSPVLAGAVGEQYF. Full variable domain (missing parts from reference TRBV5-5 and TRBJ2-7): DAGVTQSPTHLIKTRGQQVTLRCSPISGHKSVSWYQQVLGQGPQFIFQYYEKEERGRGNFPDRFSARQFPNYSSELNVNALLLGDSALYLCASSPVLAGAVGEQYFGPGTRLTVT.

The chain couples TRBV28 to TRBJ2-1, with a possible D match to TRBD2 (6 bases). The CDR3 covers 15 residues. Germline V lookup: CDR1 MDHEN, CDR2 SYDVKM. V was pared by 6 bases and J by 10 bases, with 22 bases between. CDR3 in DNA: TGTGCCAGCAGCCCGTGGGGGGATAACTCCTACGAGCAGTTCTTC. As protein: CASSPWGDNSYEQFF.

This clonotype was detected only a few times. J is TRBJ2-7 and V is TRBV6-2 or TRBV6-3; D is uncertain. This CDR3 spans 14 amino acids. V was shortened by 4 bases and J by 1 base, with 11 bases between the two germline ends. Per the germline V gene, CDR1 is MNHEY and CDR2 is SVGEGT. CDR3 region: CASSSRTLSYEQYF. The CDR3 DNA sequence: TGTGCCAGCAGTTCCAGGACGCTTTCCTACGAGCAGTACTTC.

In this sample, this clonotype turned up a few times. The CDR3 here is CASNPEGARNSPLHF. The DNA for the CDR3 is TGTGCCAGCAATCCTGAGGGGGCTCGAAATTCACCCCTCCACTTT. The rearrangement links TRBV6-5 to TRBJ1-6; 7 nucleotides agree with TRBD1. Trimming took 7 bases from V and 7 from J; bases not matched to a gene: 10. This CDR3 is 15 amino acids long. From germline, CDR1 is MNHEY and CDR2 SVGAGI.

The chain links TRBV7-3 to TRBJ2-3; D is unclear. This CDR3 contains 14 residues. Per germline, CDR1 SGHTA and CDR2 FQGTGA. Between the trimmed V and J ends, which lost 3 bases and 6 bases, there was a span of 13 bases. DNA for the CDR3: TGTGCCAGCAGCTTCCCCCCTCGACGGGATACGCAGTATTTT. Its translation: CASSFPPRRDTQYF. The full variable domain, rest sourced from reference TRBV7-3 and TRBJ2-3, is GAGVSQTPSNKVTEKGKYVELRCDPISGHTALYWYRQSLGQGPEFLIYFQGTGAADDSGLPNDRFFAVRPEGSVSTLKIQRTERGDSAVYLCASSFPPRRDTQYFGPGTRLTVL.

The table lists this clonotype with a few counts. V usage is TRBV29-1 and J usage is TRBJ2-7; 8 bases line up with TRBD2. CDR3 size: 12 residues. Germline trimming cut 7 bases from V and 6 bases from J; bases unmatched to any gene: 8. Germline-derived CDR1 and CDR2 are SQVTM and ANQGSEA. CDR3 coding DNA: TGCAGCGCCGGGACTAGTAATGGCGAGCAGTACTTC. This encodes CSAGTSNGEQYF.

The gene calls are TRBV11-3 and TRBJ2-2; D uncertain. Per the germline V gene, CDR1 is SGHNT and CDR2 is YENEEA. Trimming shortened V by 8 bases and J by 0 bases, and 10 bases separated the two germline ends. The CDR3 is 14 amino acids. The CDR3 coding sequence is TGTGCCAGCCAGAGCACCCCGAACACCGGGGAGCTGTTTTTT. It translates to CASQSTPNTGELFF.

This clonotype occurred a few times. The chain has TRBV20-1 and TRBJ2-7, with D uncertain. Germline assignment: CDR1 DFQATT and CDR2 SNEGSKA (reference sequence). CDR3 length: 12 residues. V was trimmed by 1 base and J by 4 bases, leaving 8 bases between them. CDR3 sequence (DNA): TGCAGTGCTAGAGGGGATGCGTACGAGCAGTACTTC. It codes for CSARGDAYEQYF.

The CDR3 reads CASSPGGLAGDNEQFF. The CDR3 DNA reads as TGTGCCAGCAGTCCAGGAGGACTAGCGGGAGACAATGAGCAGTTCTTC. The chain employs TRBV12-3 or TRBV12-4 and TRBJ2-1; the match to TRBD2 covers 13 bases. This CDR3 region has 16 residues. Losses at the gene ends were 5 bases for V and 5 bases for J; bases not matched to a gene: 6.

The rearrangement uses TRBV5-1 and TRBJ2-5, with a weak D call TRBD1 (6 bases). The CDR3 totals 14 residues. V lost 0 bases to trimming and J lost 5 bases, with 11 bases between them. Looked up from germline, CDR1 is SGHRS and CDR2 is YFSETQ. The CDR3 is CASSLEQGTETQYF. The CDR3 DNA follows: TGCGCCAGCAGCTTGGAACAGGGTACCGAGACCCAGTACTTC. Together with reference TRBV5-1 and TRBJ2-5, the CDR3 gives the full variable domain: KAGVTQTPRYLIKTRGQQVTLSCSPISGHRSVSWYQQTPGQGLQFLFEYFSETQRNKGNFPGRFSGRQFSNSRSEMNVSTLELGDSALYLCASSLEQGTETQYFGPGTRLLVL.

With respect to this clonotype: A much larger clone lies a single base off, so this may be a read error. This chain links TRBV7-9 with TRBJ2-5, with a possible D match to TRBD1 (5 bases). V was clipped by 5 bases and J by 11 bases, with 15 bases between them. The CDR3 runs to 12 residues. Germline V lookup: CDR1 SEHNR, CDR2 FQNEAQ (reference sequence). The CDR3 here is CASSRTNNEQYF. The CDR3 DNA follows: TGTGCCAGCAGCAGGACAAACAATGAGCAGTACTTC.

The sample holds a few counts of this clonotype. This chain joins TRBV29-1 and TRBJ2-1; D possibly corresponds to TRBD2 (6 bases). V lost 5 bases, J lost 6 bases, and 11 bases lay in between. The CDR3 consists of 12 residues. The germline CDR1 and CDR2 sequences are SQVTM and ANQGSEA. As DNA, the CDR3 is TGCAGCGTTTATGTGGGGGGCAATGAGCAGTTCTTC. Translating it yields CSVYVGGNEQFF.

The chain's CDR3 is CASSPRGGSIGEQYF. In nucleotides, the CDR3 is TGCGCCAGCAGCCCCCGTGGGGGGTCGATCGGCGAGCAGTACTTC. The chain uses TRBV4-1 and TRBJ2-7, with a tentative D call TRBD2 (6 bases). The germline V gene encodes CDR1 MGHRA and CDR2 YSYEKL. Trimming took off 4 bases at V and 6 bases at J, with 19 bases between the two ends. The CDR3 has 15 amino acids.

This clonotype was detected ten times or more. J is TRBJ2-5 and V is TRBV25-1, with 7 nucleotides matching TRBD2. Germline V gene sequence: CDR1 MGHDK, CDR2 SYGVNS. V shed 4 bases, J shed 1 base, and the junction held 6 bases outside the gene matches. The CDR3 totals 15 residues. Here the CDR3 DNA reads TGTGCCAGCAGTGCCTCCGGGAGGTTCCAAGAGACCCAGTACTTC. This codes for CASSASGRFQETQYF.

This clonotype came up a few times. This CDR3 is CSAPGQGSYNEQFF. The CDR3 DNA reads TGCAGCGCGCCCGGGCAGGGCTCCTACAATGAGCAGTTCTTC. J is TRBJ2-1 and V is TRBV29-1, with D possibly being TRBD1 (5 bases). The CDR3 loop spans 14 amino acids. The germline V gene has CDR1 SQVTM and CDR2 ANQGSEA. V lost 7 bases, J lost 0 bases, and 13 bases lay in between.

The CDR3: CASSFRLADYQETQYF. CDR3 DNA: TGTGCCAGCAGCTTCCGACTAGCGGATTACCAAGAGACCCAGTACTTC. The rearrangement joins TRBV5-8 to TRBJ2-5, with 9 positions matching TRBD2. CDR3 length: 16 residues. Germline CDR1 reads SGHTS; CDR2 reads YDEGEE. Germline trimming cut 2 bases from V and 0 bases from J; bases unmatched to any gene: 5.

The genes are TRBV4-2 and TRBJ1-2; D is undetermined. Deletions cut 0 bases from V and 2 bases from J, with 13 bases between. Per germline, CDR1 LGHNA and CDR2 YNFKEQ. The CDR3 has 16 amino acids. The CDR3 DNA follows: TGTGCCAGCAGCCAAGATTGGTCACAGTGGAACTATGGCTACACCTTC. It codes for CASSQDWSQWNYGYTF.

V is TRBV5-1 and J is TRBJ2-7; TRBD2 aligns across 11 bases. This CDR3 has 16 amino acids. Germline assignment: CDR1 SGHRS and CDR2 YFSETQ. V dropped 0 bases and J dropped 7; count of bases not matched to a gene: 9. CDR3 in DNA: TGCGCCAGCAGCTTGGATAGCGGGAGGGCCGGCAATGAGCAGTACTTC. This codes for CASSLDSGRAGNEQYF.

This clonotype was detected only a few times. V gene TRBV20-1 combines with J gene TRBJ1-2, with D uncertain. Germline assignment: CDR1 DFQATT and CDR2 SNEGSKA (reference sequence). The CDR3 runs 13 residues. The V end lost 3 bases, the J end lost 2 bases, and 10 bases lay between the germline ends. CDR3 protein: CSASGINNYGYTF. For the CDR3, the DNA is TGCAGTGCTAGCGGGATCAACAACTATGGCTACACCTTC.

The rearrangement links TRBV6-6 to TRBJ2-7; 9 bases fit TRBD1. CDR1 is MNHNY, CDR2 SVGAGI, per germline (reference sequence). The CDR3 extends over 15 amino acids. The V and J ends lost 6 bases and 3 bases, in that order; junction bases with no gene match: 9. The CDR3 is CASSPGTGIIYEQYF. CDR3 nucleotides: TGTGCCAGCAGCCCCGGGACAGGGATTATCTACGAGCAGTACTTC.

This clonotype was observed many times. The CDR3 sequence is CASSARYGDTQYF. As DNA, the CDR3 is TGTGCCAGCAGCGCCCGTTACGGGGATACGCAGTATTTT. The J gene is TRBJ2-3, the V gene TRBV9, with D uncertain. With 3 bases removed from V and 6 bases from J, the gap between germline ends came to 11 bases. In germline, CDR1 is SGDLS, CDR2 YYNGEE. CDR3 length equals 13 residues.

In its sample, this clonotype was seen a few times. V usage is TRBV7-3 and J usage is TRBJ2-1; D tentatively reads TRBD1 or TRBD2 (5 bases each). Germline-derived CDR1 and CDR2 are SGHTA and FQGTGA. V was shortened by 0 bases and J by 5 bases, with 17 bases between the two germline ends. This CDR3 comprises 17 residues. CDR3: CASSLTGVWDQDNEQFF. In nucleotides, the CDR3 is TGTGCCAGCAGCTTAACAGGGGTGTGGGACCAGGACAATGAGCAGTTCTTC.